This entry lists 20 T cell receptor beta chains sequenced from one sample in a study of blood T cells in healthy people across ages. A J-beta primer mix and a sample-barcoded 5' primer were used in a second PCR of roughly 7 to 12 cycles. TCRdb analysed the 5' RACE reads with MiXCR anew, one entry per CDR3 protein. The sample records over a million distinct CDR3 sequences, 40% to 50% being singletons. The sequenced material came from blood. The receptors here all came from an older woman in good health.

CDR3 in DNA: TGCAGTGCTAGCGATGGGGAGCGCGGTCCTGGAGATACGCAGTATTTT. This encodes CSASDGERGPGDTQYF. The chain links TRBV20-1 to TRBJ2-3, with a possible D match to TRBD2 (5 bases). CDR1 and CDR2 from the germline V gene are DFQATT and SNEGSKA (reference sequence). CDR3 length: 16 residues. The ends were cut back, 3 bases at V and 5 bases at J, with 21 bases in the middle.

To note about this clonotype: Compared with germline, one end of the junction differs, possibly owing to a read error. V is TRBV6-1 and J is TRBJ1-2; D call uncertain. This CDR3 contains 14 residues. Germline V lookup: CDR1 MNHNS, CDR2 SASEGT. CDR3 sequence (DNA): TGTGCCAGCCGTGACATGGGCGGTGACTATGGCTACACCTTC. This codes for CASRDMGGDYGYTF.

This chain joins TRBV12-5 and TRBJ2-5; the D gene is possibly TRBD2 (5 bases). The CDR3 runs to 14 residues. The germline V and J ends were trimmed by 1 base and 3 bases, with 9 bases remaining between them. CDR1 is LGHNT, CDR2 FRNRAP, per germline. In DNA, the CDR3 is TGTGCTAGTGGTTTGGCGGGATGGGAAGAGACCCAGTACTTC. Translation gives CASGLAGWEETQYF. Looking up the rest from reference TRBV12-5 and TRBJ2-5 gives the full variable domain: DARVTQTPRHKVTEMGQEVTMRCQPILGHNTVFWYRQTMMQGLELLAYFRNRAPLDDSGMPKDRFSAEMPDATLATLKIQPSEPRDSAVYFCASGLAGWEETQYFGPGTRLLVL.

V and J are TRBV12-3 or TRBV12-4 and TRBJ2-1; the match to TRBD2 covers 8 bases. V shed 6 bases, J shed 0 bases, and the junction held 13 bases outside the gene matches. CDR3 length: 18 amino acids. The CDR3 bases are TGTGCCAGCAGCCCGCGGCTAGCGGGTATAGGCTCCTACAATGAGCAGTTCTTC. Amino acid sequence: CASSPRLAGIGSYNEQFF.

The chain joins TRBV4-1 to TRBJ2-7; 7 nucleotides match TRBD2. The germline V gene has CDR1 MGHRA and CDR2 YSYEKL. J gave up 6 bases and V 0 bases, and 5 bases lay outside the gene matches. The CDR3 is 14 residues long. The CDR3 protein is CASSQEAGPCEQYF. The CDR3 DNA sequence: TGCGCCAGCAGCCAAGAAGCGGGACCCTGCGAGCAGTACTTC.

This clonotype appeared once. The chain couples TRBV20-1 to TRBJ2-1, with D unclear. The CDR3 is made up of 12 amino acids. Germline CDR1 reads DFQATT; CDR2 reads SNEGSKA (reference sequence). V was trimmed by 6 bases and J by 7 bases, leaving 13 bases between them. The CDR3 nucleotides are TGCAGTGCAACCGGGTTCATAAATGAGCAGTTCTTC. Protein: CSATGFINEQFF.

This chain uses TRBV20-1 with TRBJ2-7; TRBD2 aligns across 10 bases. In germline, CDR1 is DFQATT, CDR2 SNEGSKA (reference sequence). Trimming took 0 bases from V and 6 from J; bases not matched to a gene: 5. The CDR3 contains 14 residues. The CDR3 loop is CSAREPSGSSEQYF. As DNA, the CDR3 is TGCAGTGCTAGAGAACCTAGCGGGAGTAGCGAGCAGTACTTC.

This clonotype was seen more than once but under ten times. This chain uses TRBV15 with TRBJ2-5, with 8 bases fitting TRBD1. J lost 4 bases, V lost 0 bases, and 4 bases had no gene match. Germline-derived CDR1 and CDR2 are LNHNV and YYDKDF (reference sequence). The CDR3 sequence is 15 residues long. Here the CDR3 DNA reads TGTGCCACCAGCAGAGATAGAACAGGGGGAGAGACCCAGTACTTC. It encodes CATSRDRTGGETQYF.

For this clonotype: The junction differs from germline at one of its ends, possibly a read error. The rearrangement links TRBV7-9 to TRBJ2-5; possibly TRBD2 for D (5 bases). CDR3 length equals 15 residues. CDR1 SEHNR and CDR2 FQNEAQ come from the germline V gene (reference sequence). The CDR3 DNA reads TGTGCCGGCAGCTTAGAGGTTTGGGGAGAAGAGACCCAGTACTTC. Protein product: CAGSLEVWGEETQYF. The whole variable domain, filled in from reference TRBV7-9 and TRBJ2-5, reads DTGVSQNPRHKITKRGQNVTFRCDPISEHNRLYWYRQTLGQGPEFLTYFQNEAQLEKSRLLSDRFSAERPKGSFSTLEIQRTEQGDSAMYLCAGSLEVWGEETQYFGPGTRLLVL.

The chain employs TRBV24-1 and TRBJ2-7, with 9 bases matching TRBD1. CDR3 size: 15 residues. J was trimmed by 6 bases and V by 2 bases; bases with no gene match: 7. Germline V gives CDR1 KGHDR, CDR2 SFDVKD. CDR3 coding DNA: TGTGCCACCAGTGATTCCGGGACAGGGAAAAGCGAGCAGTACTTC. This sequence encodes CATSDSGTGKSEQYF.

The J gene is TRBJ2-3, the V gene TRBV12-3 or TRBV12-4; possibly TRBD2 for D (6 bases). V lost 5 bases and J 6 bases, leaving 21 bases between the germline ends. The CDR3 consists of 16 residues. This CDR3 is CASSRDGRGEADTQYF. CDR3 nucleotide sequence: TGTGCCAGCAGTCGCGATGGTCGAGGGGAGGCTGATACGCAGTATTTT.

The V call is TRBV7-2, the J call TRBJ2-7; no reliable D call. CDR1 and CDR2 from the germline V gene are SGHTA and FQGNSA. Trimming removed 2 bases at V and 7 bases at J, with 12 bases between. The CDR3 runs to 13 residues. The CDR3 DNA reads as TGTGCCAGCAGCTTAACGGCCCCTCGGGAGCAGTACTTC. This gives the protein CASSLTAPREQYF.

The rearrangement links TRBV18 to TRBJ1-1, with a weak D call TRBD1 (5 bases). This CDR3 region has 13 residues. V was trimmed by 2 bases and J by 7 bases, leaving 11 bases between them. CDR1 KGHSH and CDR2 LQKENI come from the germline V gene. The CDR3 loop is CASSPLGTLEAFF. Written as DNA, the CDR3 is TGTGCCAGCTCACCATTAGGGACGCTTGAAGCTTTCTTT. The whole variable domain, remainder taken from reference TRBV18 and TRBJ1-1, is NAGVMQNPRHLVRRRGQEARLRCSPMKGHSHVYWYRQLPEEGLKFMVYLQKENIIDESGMPKERFSAEFPKEGPSILRIQQVVRGDSAAYFCASSPLGTLEAFFGQGTRLTVV.

This chain links TRBV19 with TRBJ2-3, with a tentative D call TRBD1 (6 bases). Germline V gives CDR1 LNHDA, CDR2 SQIVND (reference sequence). The V end lost 3 bases, the J end lost 4 bases, and 11 bases lay between the germline ends. This CDR3 is built from 14 residues. CDR3 DNA: TGTGCCAGTAGTATCGGACAGATTCCAGATACGCAGTATTTT. Translated, it gives CASSIGQIPDTQYF.

The chain recombines TRBV7-9 with TRBJ2-3; 9 bases align to TRBD2. Trimming at V came to 6 bases and at J to 1 base, leaving 17 bases not matched to a gene. The CDR3 sequence is 19 residues long. Germline V gives CDR1 SEHNR, CDR2 FQNEAQ (reference sequence). The CDR3 bases are TGTGCCAGCAGATTTCCGCTCGCGGGAGGGCCGAGGGGCACAGATACGCAGTATTTT. Amino acids: CASRFPLAGGPRGTDTQYF.

This clonotype has a handful of counts. V gene TRBV6-5 combines with J gene TRBJ2-7; D unclear. V lost 6 bases and J lost 1, with 13 bases in between. Per the germline V gene, CDR1 is MNHEY and CDR2 is SVGAGI. The length of the CDR3 is 14 residues. CDR3 nucleotides: TGTGCCAGCAGCCCAGCGCCCGCTTCCTACGAGCAGTACTTC. Its translation is CASSPAPASYEQYF.

The chain uses TRBV29-1 and TRBJ2-7; the D gene is possibly TRBD2 (6 bases). Between the trimmed V and J ends, which lost 4 bases and 2 bases, there was a span of 9 bases. The CDR3 runs to 12 residues. Germline loops: CDR1 SQVTM, CDR2 ANQGSEA. CDR3 coding DNA: TGCAGCGTTGTACCGGGAGCCTACGAGCAGTACTTC. Protein product: CSVVPGAYEQYF.

The sample holds a few counts of this clonotype. The J gene is TRBJ2-5, the V gene TRBV7-7; the D is unclear. Trimming shortened V by 6 bases and J by 2 bases, and 13 bases separated the two germline ends. The CDR3 totals 14 residues. Germline CDR1 SSHAT, CDR2 FNYEAQ (reference sequence). CDR3 protein: CASSLSGRQETQYF. For the CDR3, the DNA is TGTGCCAGCAGTTTGTCTGGGCGGCAAGAGACCCAGTACTTC.

This clonotype came up a few times. The rearrangement links TRBV29-1 to TRBJ2-6; D ambiguous. The CDR3 extends over 13 amino acids. CDR1 SQVTM and CDR2 ANQGSEA come from the germline V gene. V lost 5 bases and J lost 1, with 6 bases in between. The CDR3 DNA is TGCAGCGTTTGGGAATCTGGGGCCAACGTCCTGACTTTC. This translates into CSVWESGANVLTF.

J is TRBJ1-4 and V is TRBV6-5, with TRBD1 matching over 8 bases. The CDR3 runs to 18 residues. Losses at the gene ends were 0 bases for V and 0 bases for J; bases not matched to a gene: 6. The germline V gene has CDR1 MNHEY and CDR2 SVGAGI. The CDR3 coding sequence is TGTGCCAGCAGTTACTCGGGGACAGGAGTAGCAACTAATGAAAAACTGTTTTTT. It specifies CASSYSGTGVATNEKLFF.